The rows below give T cell receptor beta chains drawn from one sample of a study of blood T cell repertoires in COVID-19. Sequenced by immunoSEQ multiplex PCR; TCRdb stores in-frame clones only, minus some. The data contain 350,000 to 400,000 clones, about 90% of them singletons. The sequenced sample consisted of PBMCs or T cells enriched from blood (not recorded which). These receptors were collected from a woman under 40 who had recovered from COVID-19. The conserved cysteine and the conserved F or W are not part of the CDR3 here. A D gene is named only where the DNA matches it firmly.

CDR3aa	d_gene	v_gene
ASSPQGRDEKLF	.	TRBV5-5
ASSPNGQGVNQPQH	TRBD1	TRBV18
ASSPGQLKNIQY	TRBD1	TRBV7-3
ASSAGTANEQF	TRBD1	TRBV5-1
ASRDSFNYGYT	.	TRBV2
ASSGAASGRANEQF	TRBD2	TRBV25-1
ASSSGGSGGREQY	TRBD2	TRBV13
ASSFEGGEYGYT	.	TRBV7-9
ASSPAGLAGGVDTQY	TRBD2	TRBV18
ASSPPSSGTYEQY	.	TRBV18
ATSRRASNEKLF	.	TRBV15
ASSLDPQGLVAGNTIY	.	TRBV5-1
ASSPGTSGSRELF	TRBD2	TRBV5-1
AWSFYNTEAF	.	TRBV30
ASSTTGGSGEQY	TRBD1	TRBV25-1
ATKRESSYEQY	TRBD2	TRBV18
AIKGAGTGELF	TRBD1	TRBV10-3
ASSERRGSYGYT	.	TRBV6-1
ASSPLRSGANVLT	.	TRBV18
ASSTTSGGTYEQY	TRBD2	TRBV28
ASSYRGINPPLH	.	TRBV6-5
ASSLGTGYYEQY	.	TRBV5-1
ASSTTATMNTEAF	.	TRBV19
ASQVAGGRLFYNEQF	TRBD2	TRBV19
ASSPTGTNENEQF	.	TRBV18
ASRPWGGNTGELF	.	TRBV27
ASSYSSGTYNEQF	.	TRBV6-5
ASSRIITSGRADEQY	TRBD2	TRBV3-1/TRBV3-2
ASSRRNREKLF	.	TRBV2
ASSTYPQYGYT	.	TRBV27
ASAPSRLAGANEQF	TRBD2	TRBV28
ASSSDRGLEKLF	TRBD1	TRBV11-1
ASSEVAESNQPQH	.	TRBV6-1
ASSQAAWTGEQPQH	TRBD1	TRBV4-2
ASSTRDRAYNEQF	TRBD1	TRBV6-5
ASSSTRGPDTQY	.	TRBV7-9
ASSVGTYYEQY	.	TRBV2
ASSSRQGTDTQY	TRBD1	TRBV5-1
ASSFETGLSLH	.	TRBV5-5
ASSPGTGGYEQY	TRBD1	TRBV18
ASRAAASYEQY	.	TRBV6-4
ASSTQGQANEKLF	.	TRBV9
ASSPIAENSYEQY	.	TRBV19
ASSTGQLEETQY	TRBD1	TRBV19
ASSAPQGIEGGYT	TRBD1	TRBV11-2
ASSSQGGGTIEAF	.	TRBV5-1
ASPGQEGGGYT	TRBD1	TRBV2
ASSRQDLNEKLF	.	TRBV21-1
ASSLSGRAETQY	TRBD2	TRBV5-6
ASSRLTGVPYEQY	TRBD1	TRBV27
ASSPPGQGLETQY	TRBD1	TRBV28
ASSLGQSKTQY	.	TRBV5-4
ASSLATNYGYT	.	TRBV7-8
ASSPPWRGLAGNTIY	TRBD1	TRBV18
ASTTSGPGSYEQY	.	TRBV28
ASSPPGVPPHEQF	.	TRBV11-3
ASSLGGDTEAF	.	TRBV5-1